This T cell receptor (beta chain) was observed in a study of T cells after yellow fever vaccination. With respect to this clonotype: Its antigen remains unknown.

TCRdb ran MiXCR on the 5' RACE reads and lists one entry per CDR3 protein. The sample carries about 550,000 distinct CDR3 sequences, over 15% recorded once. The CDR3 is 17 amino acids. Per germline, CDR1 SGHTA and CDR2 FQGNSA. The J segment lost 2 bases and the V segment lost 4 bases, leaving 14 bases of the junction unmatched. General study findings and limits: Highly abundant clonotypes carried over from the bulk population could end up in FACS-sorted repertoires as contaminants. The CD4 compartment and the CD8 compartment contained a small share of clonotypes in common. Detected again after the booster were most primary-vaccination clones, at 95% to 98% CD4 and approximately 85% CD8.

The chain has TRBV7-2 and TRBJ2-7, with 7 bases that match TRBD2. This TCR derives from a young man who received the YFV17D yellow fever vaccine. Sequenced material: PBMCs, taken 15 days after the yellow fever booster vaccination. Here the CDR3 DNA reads TGTGCCAGCAGCTCCGAACGGGCTAGCGGAACTACCTACGAGCAGTACTTC. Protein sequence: CASSSERASGTTYEQYF.